The sequence of this T cell receptor (beta chain) was determined in a study of radiotherapy plus CTLA-4 blockade in lung cancer. About the study: There were objective responses in over 15% of patients, and about 31% had disease control.

Study-wide findings and caveats: Interferon-beta and early blood T cell clone dynamics reportedly predicted response best. After radiotherapy and ipilimumab, tumor-derived clones expanded in peripheral blood.

Assay used: immunoSEQ multiplex PCR; TCRdb lists only in-frame clones, some missing. The table has fewer than 95,000 clones, roughly four fifths seen once. The CDR3 has 15 residues. V shed 5 bases and J 3 bases; nucleotides not matched to a gene: 6. Germline lookup yields CDR1 SGHAT and CDR2 FQNNGV. As to this clone: Its antigen is not identified.

The V call is TRBV11-2, the J call TRBJ1-2, with 10 bases lining up with TRBD1. This TCR was sampled from a human donor with non-small cell lung cancer who had stable disease on radiotherapy plus ipilimumab. The source was peripheral blood, collected from a patient treated with radiotherapy plus ipilimumab. In nucleotides, the CDR3 is TGTGCCAGCAGCGGATTAGGACAGGGGGACTATGGCTACACCTTC. It codes for CASSGLGQGDYGYTF.